This T cell receptor beta chain was sequenced in a study of blood T cell repertoires in COVID-19. The overall study: T cells, B-cell-depleted T cells, or PBMCs supplied cDNA or gDNA.

Profiled with immunoSEQ multiplex PCR; TCRdb holds only in-frame clones, not every one. The data show about 430,000 clones, more than 70% seen once. Germline assignment: CDR1 LNHDA and CDR2 SQIVND (reference sequence). This CDR3 region has 14 residues. V was cut by 7 bases and J by 2 bases, with 14 bases left in between. The source is a young woman who had been exposed to COVID-19. This sequence joins TRBV19 and TRBJ1-2, with D tentatively TRBD1 (5 bases). Sequencing was carried out using PBMCs or T cells enriched from blood (not recorded which). The CDR3 sequence: CASNQGEENYGYTF. The CDR3 DNA reads as TGTGCCAGTAATCAAGGGGAGGAGAACTATGGCTACACCTTC.